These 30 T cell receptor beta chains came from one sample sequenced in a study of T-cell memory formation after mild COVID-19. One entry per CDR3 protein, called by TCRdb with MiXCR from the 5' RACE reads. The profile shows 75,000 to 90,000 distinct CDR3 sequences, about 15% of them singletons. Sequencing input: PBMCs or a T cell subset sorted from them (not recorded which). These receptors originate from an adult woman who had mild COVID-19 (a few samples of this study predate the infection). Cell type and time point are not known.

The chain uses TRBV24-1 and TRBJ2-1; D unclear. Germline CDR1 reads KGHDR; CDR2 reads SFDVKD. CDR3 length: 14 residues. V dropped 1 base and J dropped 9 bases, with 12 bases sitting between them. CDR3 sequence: CATSDFGQSFEQFF. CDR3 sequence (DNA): TGTGCCACCAGTGATTTCGGCCAGAGTTTTGAGCAGTTCTTC.

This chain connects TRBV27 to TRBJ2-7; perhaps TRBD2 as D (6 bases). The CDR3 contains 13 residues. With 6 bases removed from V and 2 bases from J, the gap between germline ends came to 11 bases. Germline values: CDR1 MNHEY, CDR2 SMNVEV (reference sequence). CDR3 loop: CASSGGPTYEQYF. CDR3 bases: TGTGCCAGCAGCGGGGGTCCCACCTACGAGCAGTACTTC.

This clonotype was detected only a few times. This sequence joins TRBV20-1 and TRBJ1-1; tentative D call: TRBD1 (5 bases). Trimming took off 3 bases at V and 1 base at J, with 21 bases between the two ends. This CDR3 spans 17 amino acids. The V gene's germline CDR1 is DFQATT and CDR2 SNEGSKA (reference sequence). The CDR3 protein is CSASLADRSFQNTEAFF. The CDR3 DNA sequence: TGCAGTGCTAGCCTCGCAGACAGAAGTTTCCAGAACACTGAAGCTTTCTTT.

This CDR3 is CASSLQRGETQYF. The CDR3 coding sequence is TGTGCCAGCAGTTTGCAGAGGGGAGAGACCCAGTACTTC. The genes are TRBV12-3 or TRBV12-4 and TRBJ2-5; D could derive from TRBD1 or TRBD2 (5 bases each). The CDR3 contains 13 residues. The germline V and J ends were trimmed by 3 bases and 4 bases, with 9 bases remaining between them.

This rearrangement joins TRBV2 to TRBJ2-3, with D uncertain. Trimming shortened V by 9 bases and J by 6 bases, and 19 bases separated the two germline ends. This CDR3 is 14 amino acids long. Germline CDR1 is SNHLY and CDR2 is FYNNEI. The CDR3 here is CASTGSSSLDTQYF. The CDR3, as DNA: TGTGCCAGTACCGGGTCGTCCTCGCTTGATACGCAGTATTTT.

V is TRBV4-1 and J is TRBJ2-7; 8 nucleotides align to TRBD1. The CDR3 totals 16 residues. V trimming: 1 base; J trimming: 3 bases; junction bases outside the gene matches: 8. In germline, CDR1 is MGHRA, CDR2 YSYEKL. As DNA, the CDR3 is TGCGCCAGCAGCCAAGCCCGAACCGGGACAGGCTACGAGCAGTACTTC. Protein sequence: CASSQARTGTGYEQYF.

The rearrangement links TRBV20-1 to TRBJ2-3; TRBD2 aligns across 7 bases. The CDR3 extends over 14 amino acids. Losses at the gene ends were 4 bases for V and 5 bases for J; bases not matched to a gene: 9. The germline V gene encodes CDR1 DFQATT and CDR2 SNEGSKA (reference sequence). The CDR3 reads CSATGDYKGDTQYF. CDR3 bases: TGCAGTGCTACCGGGGACTACAAGGGAGATACGCAGTATTTT.

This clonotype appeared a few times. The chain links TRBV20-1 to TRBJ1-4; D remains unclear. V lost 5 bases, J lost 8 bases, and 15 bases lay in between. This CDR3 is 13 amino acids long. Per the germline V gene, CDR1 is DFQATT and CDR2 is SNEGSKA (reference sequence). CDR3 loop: CSAWASSGEKLFF. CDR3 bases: TGCAGTGCTTGGGCCTCGAGTGGCGAAAAACTGTTTTTT.

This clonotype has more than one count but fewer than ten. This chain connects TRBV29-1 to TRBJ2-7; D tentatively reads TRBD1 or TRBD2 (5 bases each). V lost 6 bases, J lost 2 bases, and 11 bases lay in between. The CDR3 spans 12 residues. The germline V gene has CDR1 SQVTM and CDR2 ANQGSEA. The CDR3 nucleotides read TGCAGCGTCCGGGACGGCCCCTACGAGCAGTACTTC. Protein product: CSVRDGPYEQYF.

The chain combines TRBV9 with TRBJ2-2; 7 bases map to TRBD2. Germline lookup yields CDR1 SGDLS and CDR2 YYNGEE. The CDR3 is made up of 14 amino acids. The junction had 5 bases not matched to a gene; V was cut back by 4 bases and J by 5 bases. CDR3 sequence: CASSPGGGTGELFF. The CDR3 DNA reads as TGTGCCAGCAGCCCTGGGGGGGGGACCGGGGAGCTGTTTTTT.

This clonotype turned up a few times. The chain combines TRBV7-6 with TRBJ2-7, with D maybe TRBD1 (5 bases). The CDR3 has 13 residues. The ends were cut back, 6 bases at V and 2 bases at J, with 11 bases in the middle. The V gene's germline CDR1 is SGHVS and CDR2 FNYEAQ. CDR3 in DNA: TGTGCCAGCAGTTCGGACATCACCTACGAGCAGTACTTC. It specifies CASSSDITYEQYF.

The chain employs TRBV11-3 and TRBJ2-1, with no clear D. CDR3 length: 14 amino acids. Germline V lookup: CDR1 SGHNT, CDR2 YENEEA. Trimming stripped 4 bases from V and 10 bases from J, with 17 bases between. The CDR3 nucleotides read TGTGCCAGCAGCTCCGCCGTCACAGTGAGGGAGCAGTTCTTC. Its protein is CASSSAVTVREQFF.

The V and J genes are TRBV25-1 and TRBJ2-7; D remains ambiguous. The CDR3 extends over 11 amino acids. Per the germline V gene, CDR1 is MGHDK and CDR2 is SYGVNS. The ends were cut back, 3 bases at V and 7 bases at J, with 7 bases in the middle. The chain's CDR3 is CASSEVGEQYF. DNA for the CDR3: TGTGCCAGCAGTGAGGTGGGGGAGCAGTACTTC.

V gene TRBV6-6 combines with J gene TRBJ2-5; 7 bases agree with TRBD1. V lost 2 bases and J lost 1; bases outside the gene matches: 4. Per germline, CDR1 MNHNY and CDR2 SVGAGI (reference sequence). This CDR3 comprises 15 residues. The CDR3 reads CASSYDRQGQETQYF. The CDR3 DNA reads TGTGCCAGCAGTTACGACCGACAGGGCCAAGAGACCCAGTACTTC.

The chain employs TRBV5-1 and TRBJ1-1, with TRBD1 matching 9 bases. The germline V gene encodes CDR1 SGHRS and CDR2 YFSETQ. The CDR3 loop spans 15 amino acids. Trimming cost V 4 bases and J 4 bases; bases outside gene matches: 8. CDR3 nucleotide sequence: TGCGCCAGCAGCAACGCCGGGACAGGGCTCACTGAAGCTTTCTTT. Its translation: CASSNAGTGLTEAFF.

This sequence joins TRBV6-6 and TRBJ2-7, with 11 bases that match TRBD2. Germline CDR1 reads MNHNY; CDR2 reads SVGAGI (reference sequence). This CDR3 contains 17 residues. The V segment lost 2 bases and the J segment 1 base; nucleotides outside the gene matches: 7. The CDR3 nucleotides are TGTGCCAGCAGTTACAAGCCCCTAGCGGGGGGTTCCTACGAGCAGTACTTC. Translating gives CASSYKPLAGGSYEQYF.

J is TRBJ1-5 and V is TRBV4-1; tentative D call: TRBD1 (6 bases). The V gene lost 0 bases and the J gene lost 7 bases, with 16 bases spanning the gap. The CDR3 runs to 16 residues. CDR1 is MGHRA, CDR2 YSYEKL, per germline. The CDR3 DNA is TGCGCCAGCAGCCAAGATCCCCTCGGGGGCGGGCAGCCCCAGCATTTT. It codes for CASSQDPLGGGQPQHF.

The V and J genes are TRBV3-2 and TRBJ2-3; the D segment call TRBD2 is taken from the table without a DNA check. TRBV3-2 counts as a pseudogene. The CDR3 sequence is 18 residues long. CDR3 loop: CATYVGLAGVISTDTQYF. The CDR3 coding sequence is TGTGCCACCTATGTTGGACTAGCGGGAGTCATAAGCACAGATACGCAGTATTTT.

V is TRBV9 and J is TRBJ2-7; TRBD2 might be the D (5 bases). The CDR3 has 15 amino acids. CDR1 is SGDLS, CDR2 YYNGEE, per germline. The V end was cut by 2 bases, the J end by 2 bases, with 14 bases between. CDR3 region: CASSVEAAATYEQYF. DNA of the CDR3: TGTGCCAGCAGCGTTGAGGCAGCGGCTACCTACGAGCAGTACTTC. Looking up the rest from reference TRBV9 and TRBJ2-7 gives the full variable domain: DSGVTQTPKHLITATGQRVTLRCSPRSGDLSVYWYQQSLDQGLQFLIQYYNGEERAKGNILERFSAQQFPDLHSELNLSSLELGDSALYFCASSVEAAATYEQYFGPGTRLTVT.

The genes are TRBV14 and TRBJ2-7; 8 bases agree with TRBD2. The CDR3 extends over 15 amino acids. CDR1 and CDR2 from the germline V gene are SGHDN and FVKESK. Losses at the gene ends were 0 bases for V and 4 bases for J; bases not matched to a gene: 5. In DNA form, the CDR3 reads TGTGCCAGCAGCCAAGACCGGGAGGGCCCTTACGAGCAGTACTTC. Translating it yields CASSQDREGPYEQYF.

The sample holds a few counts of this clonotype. The CDR3 DNA is TGTGCCAGCAGGGTGACAGGGTACAATGAGCAGTTCTTC. Amino acid sequence: CASRVTGYNEQFF. This sequence joins TRBV12-3 or TRBV12-4 and TRBJ2-1, with 7 bases aligning to TRBD1. The V gene end was trimmed by 6 bases and the J gene end by 4 bases; junction bases not matched to a gene: 3. The CDR3 extends over 13 amino acids.

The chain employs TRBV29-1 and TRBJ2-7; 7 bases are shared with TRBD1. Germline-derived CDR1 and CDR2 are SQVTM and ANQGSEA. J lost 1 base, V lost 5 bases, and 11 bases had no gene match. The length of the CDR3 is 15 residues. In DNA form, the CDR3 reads TGCAGCGTTCGGGGACAGCCTTTCAAATCCTACGAGCAGTACTTC. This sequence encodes CSVRGQPFKSYEQYF.

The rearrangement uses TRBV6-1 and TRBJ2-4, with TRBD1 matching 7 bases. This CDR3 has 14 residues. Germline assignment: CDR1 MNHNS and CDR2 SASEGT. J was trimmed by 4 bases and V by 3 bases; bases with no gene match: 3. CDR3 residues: CASSEPGQKNIQYF. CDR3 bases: TGTGCCAGCAGTGAGCCGGGACAGAAAAACATTCAGTACTTC.

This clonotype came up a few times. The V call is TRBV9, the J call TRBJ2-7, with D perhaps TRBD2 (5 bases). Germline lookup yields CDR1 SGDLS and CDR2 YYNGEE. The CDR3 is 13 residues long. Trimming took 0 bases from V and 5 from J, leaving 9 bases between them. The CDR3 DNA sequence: TGTGCCAGCAGCGTAGTTCCGGGGAACGAGCAGTACTTC. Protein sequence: CASSVVPGNEQYF. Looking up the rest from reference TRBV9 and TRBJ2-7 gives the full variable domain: DSGVTQTPKHLITATGQRVTLRCSPRSGDLSVYWYQQSLDQGLQFLIQYYNGEERAKGNILERFSAQQFPDLHSELNLSSLELGDSALYFCASSVVPGNEQYFGPGTRLTVT.

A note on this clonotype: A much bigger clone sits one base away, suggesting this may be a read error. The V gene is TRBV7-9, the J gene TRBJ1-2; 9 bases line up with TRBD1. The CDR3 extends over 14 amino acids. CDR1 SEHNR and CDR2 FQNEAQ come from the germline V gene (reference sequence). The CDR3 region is CASSPGQGSYVYTF. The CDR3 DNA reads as TGTGCCAGCAGCCCGGGACAGGGATCGTATGTCTACACCTTC.

CDR3 coding DNA: TGTGCCAGCAGTTTAGGAGGTGGGGACACTGAAGCTTTCTTT. Translated, it gives CASSLGGGDTEAFF. This chain connects TRBV12-3 or TRBV12-4 to TRBJ1-1, with no clear D. V shed 1 base and J shed 3 bases, with 9 bases lying between them. This CDR3 comprises 14 residues.

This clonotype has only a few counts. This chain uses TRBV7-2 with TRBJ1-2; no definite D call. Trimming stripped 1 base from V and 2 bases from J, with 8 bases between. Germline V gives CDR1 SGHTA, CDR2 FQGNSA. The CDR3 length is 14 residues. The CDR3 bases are TGTGCCAGCAGCTTAGGGCGGCAGAACTATGGCTACACCTTC. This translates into CASSLGRQNYGYTF. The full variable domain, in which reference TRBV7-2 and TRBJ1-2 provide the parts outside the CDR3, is GAGVSQSPSNKVTEKGKDVELRCDPISGHTALYWYRQSLGQGLEFLIYFQGNSAPDKSGLPSDRFSAERTGGSVSTLTIQRTQQEDSAVYLCASSLGRQNYGYTFGSGTRLTVV.

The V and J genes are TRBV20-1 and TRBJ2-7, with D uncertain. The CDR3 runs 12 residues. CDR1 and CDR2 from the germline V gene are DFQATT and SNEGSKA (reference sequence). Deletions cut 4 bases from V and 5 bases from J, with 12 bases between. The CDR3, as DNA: TGCAGTGCTAAACGAGGAACCCACGAGCAGTACTTC. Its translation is CSAKRGTHEQYF.

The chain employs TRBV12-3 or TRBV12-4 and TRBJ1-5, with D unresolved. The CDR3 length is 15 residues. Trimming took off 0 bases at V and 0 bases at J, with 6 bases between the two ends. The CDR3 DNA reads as TGTGCCAGCAGTTTAGCGGCATATAGCAATCAGCCCCAGCATTTT. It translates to CASSLAAYSNQPQHF.

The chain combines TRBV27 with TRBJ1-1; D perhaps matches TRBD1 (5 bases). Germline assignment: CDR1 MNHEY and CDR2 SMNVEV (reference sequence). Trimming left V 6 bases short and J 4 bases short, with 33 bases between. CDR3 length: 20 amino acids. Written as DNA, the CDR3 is TGTGCCAGCAGAAGTTCAGCGTGGAAGGCCGGTGGACCCGGGGGCACTGAAGCTTTCTTT. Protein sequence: CASRSSAWKAGGPGGTEAFF.